The rows below give T cell receptor beta chains drawn from one sample of a study of regulatory T cells in long-lasting Graves disease. A single record per CDR3 protein comes from TCRdb applying MiXCR to the multiplex PCR reads. Among 350,000 to 450,000 distinct CDR3 sequences, approximately 23% were seen once, and the ten largest hold approximately 28%. The sample here was peripheral blood mononuclear cells (PBMCs), taken when the disease was refractory, from a patient treated with antithyroid drugs. The receptors shown here come from a woman in her 40s with Graves disease. The CDR3 runs from the conserved cysteine through the conserved F or W. The D gene is left open where the match is weak. Expanded clones get a size class; other rows say once, few or many, or leave the size out.

clone_size: many; d_call: NA; v_call: TRBV28; j_call: TRBJ1-1; cdr3_aa: CASSLGTGTEAFF; cdr3_nt: TGTGCCAGCAGCTTGGGCACGGGCACTGAAGCTTTCTTT
clone_size: few; d_call: NA; v_call: TRBV20-1; j_call: TRBJ2-1; cdr3_aa: CSATGNEQFF; cdr3_nt: TGCAGTGCTACAGGGAATGAGCAGTTCTTC
clone_size: NA; d_call: NA; v_call: TRBV18; j_call: TRBJ2-4; cdr3_aa: CASSPTGAPINIQYF; cdr3_nt: TGTGCCAGCTCACCAACCGGGGCCCCGATCAACATTCAGTACTTC
clone_size: NA; d_call: TRBD1; v_call: TRBV28; j_call: TRBJ2-7; cdr3_aa: CASSSAGTASYEQYF; cdr3_nt: TGTGCCAGCAGTTCGGCCGGGACAGCGTCCTACGAGCAGTACTTC
clone_size: many; d_call: NA; v_call: TRBV4-1; j_call: TRBJ2-5; cdr3_aa: CASSLPGLGETQYF; cdr3_nt: TGTGCCAGCAGCTTACCTGGCCTCGGGGAGACCCAGTACTTC
clone_size: many; d_call: NA; v_call: TRBV10-2; j_call: TRBJ2-5; cdr3_aa: CASSEAVQETQYF; cdr3_nt: TGCGCCAGCAGTGAAGCGGTCCAAGAGACCCAGTACTTC
clone_size: many; d_call: NA; v_call: TRBV20-1; j_call: TRBJ2-5; cdr3_aa: CSPIVDSQETQYF; cdr3_nt: TGCAGTCCCATAGTTGACAGCCAAGAGACCCAGTACTTC
clone_size: NA; d_call: TRBD1; v_call: TRBV30; j_call: TRBJ2-7; cdr3_aa: CAWSVRTGAEQYF; cdr3_nt: TGTGCCTGGAGTGTACGGACAGGGGCCGAGCAGTACTTC
clone_size: many; d_call: NA; v_call: TRBV28; j_call: TRBJ2-4; cdr3_aa: CASRPGGKAKNIQYF; cdr3_nt: TGTGCCAGCAGACCTGGCGGGAAAGCCAAAAACATTCAGTACTTC
clone_size: few; d_call: NA; v_call: TRBV19; j_call: TRBJ1-1; cdr3_aa: CASSIVRGTEAFF; cdr3_nt: TGTGCCAGTAGTATAGTTCGGGGAACTGAAGCTTTCTTT
clone_size: few; d_call: NA; v_call: TRBV11-2; j_call: TRBJ2-7; cdr3_aa: CASSGGNTPSYEQYF; cdr3_nt: TGTGCCAGCAGCGGAGGGAACACCCCTTCCTACGAGCAGTACTTC
clone_size: many; d_call: TRBD1; v_call: TRBV29-1; j_call: TRBJ2-7; cdr3_aa: CSVATGADEQYF; cdr3_nt: TGCAGCGTTGCTACAGGGGCAGACGAGCAGTACTTC
clone_size: few; d_call: TRBD1; v_call: TRBV20-1; j_call: TRBJ2-7; cdr3_aa: CSAREGTGPSYEQYF; cdr3_nt: TGCAGTGCTAGAGAGGGGACAGGGCCCTCCTACGAGCAGTACTTC
clone_size: few; d_call: NA; v_call: TRBV3-1; j_call: TRBJ2-7; cdr3_aa: CASSFSSNPYEQYF; cdr3_nt: TGTGCCAGCAGCTTCTCCTCGAACCCCTACGAGCAGTACTTC
clone_size: many; d_call: TRBD1; v_call: TRBV6-1; j_call: TRBJ2-5; cdr3_aa: CASRFGQGAVETQYF; cdr3_nt: TGTGCCAGCAGGTTTGGACAGGGGGCGGTTGAGACCCAGTACTTC
clone_size: many; d_call: NA; v_call: TRBV30; j_call: TRBJ2-5; cdr3_aa: CAWSGGETQYF; cdr3_nt: TGTGCCTGGAGTGGAGGAGAGACCCAGTACTTC
clone_size: NA; d_call: NA; v_call: TRBV19; j_call: TRBJ2-1; cdr3_aa: CASSPLSINEQFF; cdr3_nt: TGTGCCAGTAGTCCCCTTTCGATAAATGAGCAGTTCTTC
clone_size: many; d_call: NA; v_call: TRBV6-2/TRBV6-3; j_call: TRBJ2-7; cdr3_aa: CASSYQHRATYEQYF; cdr3_nt: TGTGCCAGCAGTTACCAACACAGGGCCACCTACGAGCAGTACTTC
clone_size: many; d_call: NA; v_call: TRBV28; j_call: TRBJ2-5; cdr3_aa: CASSPSGVIFQETQYF; cdr3_nt: TGTGCCAGCAGCCCGTCCGGAGTAATCTTTCAAGAGACCCAGTACTTC
clone_size: few; d_call: NA; v_call: TRBV14; j_call: TRBJ2-4; cdr3_aa: CASSQDLGTNIQYF; cdr3_nt: TGTGCCAGCAGCCAAGATTTAGGGACAAACATTCAGTACTTC
clone_size: NA; d_call: NA; v_call: TRBV13; j_call: TRBJ2-7; cdr3_aa: CASSPGRDPLYEQYF; cdr3_nt: TGTGCCAGCAGCCCGGGCAGGGATCCTCTCTACGAGCAGTACTTC
clone_size: few; d_call: NA; v_call: TRBV7-9; j_call: TRBJ2-5; cdr3_aa: CASSILQETQYF; cdr3_nt: TGTGCCAGCAGCATCCTCCAAGAGACCCAGTACTTC
clone_size: NA; d_call: NA; v_call: TRBV9; j_call: TRBJ2-5; cdr3_aa: CASSPDHTRLGETQYF; cdr3_nt: TGTGCCAGCAGCCCCGACCACACCAGGCTAGGGGAGACCCAGTACTTC
clone_size: few; d_call: NA; v_call: TRBV7-6; j_call: TRBJ1-5; cdr3_aa: CASSPGPGANQPQHF; cdr3_nt: TGTGCCAGCAGCCCCGGGCCTGGCGCCAATCAGCCCCAGCATTTT
clone_size: many; d_call: NA; v_call: TRBV7-9; j_call: TRBJ1-2; cdr3_aa: CASSSEAGQSYGYTF; cdr3_nt: TGTGCCAGCAGCTCCGAAGCCGGACAGAGCTATGGCTACACCTTC
clone_size: many; d_call: NA; v_call: TRBV11-2; j_call: TRBJ2-4; cdr3_aa: CASRTSFGRLNIQYF; cdr3_nt: TGTGCCAGCAGGACGTCCTTTGGTCGGTTGAACATTCAGTACTTC
clone_size: few; d_call: TRBD2; v_call: TRBV29-1; j_call: TRBJ2-2; cdr3_aa: CSVLAGASLNTGELFF; cdr3_nt: TGCAGCGTTCTAGCGGGAGCATCATTAAACACCGGGGAGCTGTTTTTT
clone_size: NA; d_call: NA; v_call: TRBV6-1; j_call: TRBJ1-5; cdr3_aa: CASSLTGRGKPQHF; cdr3_nt: TGTGCCAGCAGTCTTACAGGGAGAGGGAAGCCCCAGCATTTT
clone_size: many; d_call: TRBD2; v_call: TRBV2; j_call: TRBJ2-7; cdr3_aa: CASSEGLAGGPPLYEQYF; cdr3_nt: TGTGCCAGCAGTGAAGGTCTAGCGGGAGGGCCTCCCCTCTACGAGCAGTACTTC
clone_size: many; d_call: NA; v_call: TRBV11-1; j_call: TRBJ1-1; cdr3_aa: CASSISYTEAFF; cdr3_nt: TGTGCCAGCAGCATATCCTACACTGAAGCTTTCTTT
clone_size: many; d_call: NA; v_call: TRBV7-2; j_call: TRBJ1-1; cdr3_aa: CASSLLGLPNTEAFF; cdr3_nt: TGTGCCAGCAGCTTATTAGGTCTCCCCAACACTGAAGCTTTCTTT
clone_size: NA; d_call: TRBD2; v_call: TRBV4-1; j_call: TRBJ2-5; cdr3_aa: CASSQESGGWQETQYF; cdr3_nt: TGCGCCAGCAGCCAAGAGTCGGGAGGGTGGCAAGAGACCCAGTACTTC
clone_size: many; d_call: NA; v_call: TRBV28; j_call: TRBJ2-7; cdr3_aa: CASSLEGNEQYF; cdr3_nt: TGTGCCAGCAGTTTAGAAGGGAACGAGCAGTACTTC
clone_size: few; d_call: NA; v_call: TRBV6-5; j_call: TRBJ2-2; cdr3_aa: CASSYFRGLDTGELFF; cdr3_nt: NA
clone_size: many; d_call: NA; v_call: TRBV10-2; j_call: TRBJ1-1; cdr3_aa: CASRGRYTEAFF; cdr3_nt: TGCGCCAGCCGTGGACGTTACACTGAAGCTTTCTTT
clone_size: NA; d_call: TRBD1; v_call: TRBV28; j_call: TRBJ1-1; cdr3_aa: CASSLRDRYTNTEAFF; cdr3_nt: TGTGCCAGCAGTTTACGGGACAGGTATACGAACACTGAAGCTTTCTTT
clone_size: many; d_call: TRBD1; v_call: TRBV29-1; j_call: TRBJ2-7; cdr3_aa: CSVAGQHKGGSYEQYF; cdr3_nt: TGCAGCGTTGCGGGACAGCACAAAGGAGGATCCTACGAGCAGTACTTC